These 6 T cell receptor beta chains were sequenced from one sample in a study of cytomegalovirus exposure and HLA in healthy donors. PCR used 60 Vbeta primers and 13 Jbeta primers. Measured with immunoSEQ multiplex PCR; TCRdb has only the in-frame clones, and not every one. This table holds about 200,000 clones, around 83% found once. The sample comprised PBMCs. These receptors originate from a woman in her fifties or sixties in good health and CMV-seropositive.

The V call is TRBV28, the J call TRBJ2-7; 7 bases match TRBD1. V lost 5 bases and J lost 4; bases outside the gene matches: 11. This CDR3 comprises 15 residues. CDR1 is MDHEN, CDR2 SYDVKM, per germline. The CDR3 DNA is TGTGCCAGCAGTGAAGAGGGGGCCAGCGGTTACGAGCAGTACTTC. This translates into CASSEEGASGYEQYF.

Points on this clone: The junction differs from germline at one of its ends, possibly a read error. DNA of the CDR3: TGTGCCAGCAGCTCCTACTCCAGGGGAGTCCACAAAAACAGTCAGTACTTC. Translated, it gives CASSSYSRGVHKNSQYF. This chain joins TRBV5-6 and TRBJ2-4, with D possibly matching TRBD1 (6 bases). The germline gives CDR1 SGHDT, CDR2 YYEEEE. This CDR3 spans 17 amino acids.

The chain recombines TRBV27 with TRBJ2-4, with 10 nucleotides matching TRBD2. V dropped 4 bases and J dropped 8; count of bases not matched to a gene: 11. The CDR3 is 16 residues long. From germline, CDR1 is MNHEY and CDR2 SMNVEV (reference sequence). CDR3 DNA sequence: TGTGCCAGCAGTTCTGAGCGGGAGGGGAAGGAGGACATTCAGTACTTC. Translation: CASSSEREGKEDIQYF.

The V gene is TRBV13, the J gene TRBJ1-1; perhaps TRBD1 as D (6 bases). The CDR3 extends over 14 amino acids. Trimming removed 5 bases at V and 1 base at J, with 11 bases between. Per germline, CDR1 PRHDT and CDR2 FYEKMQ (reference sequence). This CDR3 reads CASSKDRPNTEAFF. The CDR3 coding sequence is TGTGCCAGCAGCAAGGACAGACCGAACACTGAAGCTTTCTTT.

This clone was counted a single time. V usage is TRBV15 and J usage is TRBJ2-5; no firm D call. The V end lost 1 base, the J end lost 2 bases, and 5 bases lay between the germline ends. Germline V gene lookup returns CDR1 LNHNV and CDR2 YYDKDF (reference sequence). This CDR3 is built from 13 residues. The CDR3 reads CATSRALQETQYF. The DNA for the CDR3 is TGTGCCACCAGCAGAGCCTTACAAGAGACCCAGTACTTC.

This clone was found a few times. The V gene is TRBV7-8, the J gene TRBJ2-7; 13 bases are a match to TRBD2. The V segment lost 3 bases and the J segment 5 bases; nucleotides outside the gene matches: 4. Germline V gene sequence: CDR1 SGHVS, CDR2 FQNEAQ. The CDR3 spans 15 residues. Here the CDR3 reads CASSFGLAGDHEQYF. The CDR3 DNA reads TGTGCCAGCAGCTTTGGACTAGCGGGGGACCACGAGCAGTACTTC. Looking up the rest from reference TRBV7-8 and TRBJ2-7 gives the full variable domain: GAGVSQSPRYKVAKRGQDVALRCDPISGHVSLFWYQQALGQGPEFLTYFQNEAQLDKSGLPSDRFFAERPEGSVSTLKIQRTQQEDSAVYLCASSFGLAGDHEQYFGPGTRLTVT.